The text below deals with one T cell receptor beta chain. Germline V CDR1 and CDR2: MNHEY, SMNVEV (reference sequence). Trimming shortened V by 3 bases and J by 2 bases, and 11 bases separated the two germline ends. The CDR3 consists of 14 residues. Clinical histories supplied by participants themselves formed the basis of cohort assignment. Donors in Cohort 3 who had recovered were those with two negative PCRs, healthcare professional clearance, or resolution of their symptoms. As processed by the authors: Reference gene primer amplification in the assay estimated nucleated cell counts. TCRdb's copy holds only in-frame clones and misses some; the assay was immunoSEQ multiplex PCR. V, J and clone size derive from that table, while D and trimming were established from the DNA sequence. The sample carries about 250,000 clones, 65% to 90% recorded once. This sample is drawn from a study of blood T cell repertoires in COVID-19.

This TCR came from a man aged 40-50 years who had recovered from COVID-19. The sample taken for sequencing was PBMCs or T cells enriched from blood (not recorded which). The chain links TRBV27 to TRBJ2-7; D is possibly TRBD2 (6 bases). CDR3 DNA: TGTGCCAGCAGTTTTTTGGGGGGTACCTACGAGCAGTACTTC. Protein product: CASSFLGGTYEQYF.